These 14 T cell receptor beta chains share one sample of origin, sequenced in a study of shared clonotypes between healthy human individuals. The table came from immunoSEQ multiplex PCR; TCRdb's copy has only in-frame clones and leaves some out. The table records millions of clones, over 85% of them present only once. Terminally differentiated effector memory CD45RA+ cells were left out of the naive CD8 fraction, which was CD45RO-negative and positively selected for CCR7. Sequences were obtained from naive CD8+ T cells sorted from blood. These receptor sequences come from a man between 18 and 35 years old in good health.

This clone was observed a single time. CDR3 sequence reads: CAWSVSGFGRSNEQFF. CDR3 bases: TGTGCCTGGAGTGTTTCGGGGTTTGGGAGATCGAATGAGCAGTTCTTC. J is TRBJ2-1 and V is TRBV30; tentative D call: TRBD2 (5 bases). The germline V gene has CDR1 GTSNPN and CDR2 SVGIG (reference sequence). V was cut by 0 bases and J by 7 bases, with 19 bases left in between. The CDR3 totals 16 residues.

The rearrangement links TRBV5-6 to TRBJ2-7, with no clear D. Germline CDR1 is SGHDT and CDR2 is YYEEEE. With 4 bases removed from V and 0 bases from J, the gap between germline ends came to 11 bases. CDR3 length: 14 amino acids. CDR3 protein: CASSGNGRSYEQYF. In DNA, the CDR3 is TGTGCCAGCAGCGGAAACGGCCGCTCCTACGAGCAGTACTTC.

This chain links TRBV4-3 with TRBJ2-5, with 7 bases matching TRBD2. Trimming cost V 5 bases and J 2 bases; bases outside gene matches: 17. CDR1 and CDR2 from the germline V gene are LGHNA and YSLEER. The CDR3 contains 18 residues. The CDR3 bases are TGCGCCAGCAGCGCGGGACTCCCGGGAGGATTTGAGCAAGAGACCCAGTACTTC. This translates into CASSAGLPGGFEQETQYF.

This chain uses TRBV10-2 with TRBJ1-3; 7 bases are a match to TRBD1. V trimming: 4 bases; J trimming: 4 bases; junction bases outside the gene matches: 13. CDR3 length: 17 amino acids. Per germline, CDR1 WSHSY and CDR2 SAAADI. The CDR3 DNA reads TGCGCCAGCAGTGCGGGGACAGAAGGCCCCTACGGAAACACCATATATTTT. This encodes CASSAGTEGPYGNTIYF.

This clone was observed once. The chain couples TRBV10-2 to TRBJ2-5, with TRBD2 matching 7 bases. Trimming took 3 bases from V and 1 from J; bases not matched to a gene: 5. From germline, CDR1 is WSHSY and CDR2 SAAADI. CDR3 length: 15 residues. CDR3 residues: CASSEWGGIQETQYF. DNA of the CDR3: TGCGCCAGCAGTGAATGGGGGGGTATCCAAGAGACCCAGTACTTC.

As to this clone: The sample contains more than one DNA sequence encoding this CDR3. The chain couples TRBV7-9 to TRBJ2-3, with D hard to call. Trimming pared 1 base from V and 0 bases from J, leaving 8 bases between. Germline CDR1 is SEHNR and CDR2 is FQNEAQ (reference sequence). This CDR3 comprises 15 residues. CDR3 loop: CASSLDWSSTDTQYF. The DNA for the CDR3 is TGTGCCAGCAGCTTAGATTGGTCGAGCACAGATACGCAGTATTTT.

For the CDR3, the DNA is TGTGCCAGCAGTTTGGACAGGGAGGACAATGAGCAGTTCTTC. Translated: CASSLDREDNEQFF. The V call is TRBV27, the J call TRBJ2-1; 8 positions match TRBD1. After removal of 3 bases from V and 5 bases from J, the junction contained 3 bases not matched to a gene. CDR1 is MNHEY and CDR2 is SMNVEV in the germline V gene (reference sequence). The length of the CDR3 is 14 residues.

This chain joins TRBV7-9 and TRBJ1-1; D is undetermined. V was cut by 5 bases and J by 5 bases, with 12 bases left in between. Germline V gives CDR1 SEHNR, CDR2 FQNEAQ (reference sequence). This CDR3 is 13 amino acids long. The CDR3 region has the DNA TGTGCCAGCAGCCGTCTCTTGGGGACTGAAGCTTTCTTT. Residues: CASSRLLGTEAFF.

This clone was counted once. This chain uses TRBV9 with TRBJ2-1; 9 bases line up with TRBD2. With 7 bases clipped from V and 1 base from J, the junction kept 3 bases outside the gene matches. Germline V CDR1 and CDR2: SGDLS, YYNGEE. There are 14 residues in the CDR3. In DNA, the CDR3 is TGTGCCAGCGGTACTAGCGGGTCCTACAATGAGCAGTTCTTC. Translated, it gives CASGTSGSYNEQFF. Supplemented by reference TRBV9 and TRBJ2-1, the full variable domain reads DSGVTQTPKHLITATGQRVTLRCSPRSGDLSVYWYQQSLDQGLQFLIQYYNGEERAKGNILERFSAQQFPDLHSELNLSSLELGDSALYFCASGTSGSYNEQFFGPGTRLTVL.

The CDR3, as DNA: TGTGCCAGCACCGGGGGGTACGGGACTTCATACAATGAGCAGTTCTTC. This encodes CASTGGYGTSYNEQFF. This sequence joins TRBV28 and TRBJ2-1, with TRBD2 matching 7 bases. Germline CDR1 is MDHEN and CDR2 is SYDVKM. This CDR3 comprises 16 residues. V lost 7 bases to trimming and J lost 4 bases; unmatched junction nucleotides: 13.

The J gene is TRBJ2-2, the V gene TRBV9; D gene uncertain. Germline V gives CDR1 SGDLS, CDR2 YYNGEE. The CDR3 has 13 residues. The V and J ends lost 7 bases and 6 bases respectively, with 13 bases between them. CDR3 coding DNA: TGTGCCAGCTTCGGTAGAGATTCCGGGGAGCTGTTTTTT. It encodes CASFGRDSGELFF. The entire variable domain, with the rest obtained from reference TRBV9 and TRBJ2-2, is as follows: DSGVTQTPKHLITATGQRVTLRCSPRSGDLSVYWYQQSLDQGLQFLIQYYNGEERAKGNILERFSAQQFPDLHSELNLSSLELGDSALYFCASFGRDSGELFFGEGSRLTVL.

The chain uses TRBV11-2 and TRBJ1-1; maybe TRBD1 (6 bases). Germline CDR1 SGHAT, CDR2 FQNNGV. The V and J ends lost 3 bases and 2 bases respectively, with 16 bases between them. This CDR3 has 16 amino acids. The CDR3 reads CASSFDIGGYNTEAFF. CDR3 nucleotide sequence: TGTGCCAGCAGCTTCGACATAGGGGGGTATAACACTGAAGCTTTCTTT.

The V call is TRBV28, the J call TRBJ1-6; 8 bases line up with TRBD1. This CDR3 region has 17 residues. The V gene's germline CDR1 is MDHEN and CDR2 SYDVKM. The V gene end was trimmed by 7 bases and the J gene end by 7 bases; junction bases not matched to a gene: 15. The CDR3 loop is CASTRQGMDEANSPLHF. CDR3 bases: TGTGCCAGCACCCGACAGGGGATGGACGAGGCGAATTCACCCCTCCACTTT.

The V call is TRBV13, the J call TRBJ2-1; 12 bases are a match to TRBD1. Germline V CDR1 and CDR2: PRHDT, FYEKMQ (reference sequence). The CDR3 covers 19 residues. The ends lost 7 bases at V and 7 bases at J; junction bases unmatched: 20. The CDR3 DNA sequence: TGTGCCAGCAACCCCCTTGGGGTGGGCGCGGGACAGGGGGCTAATGAGCAGTTCTTC. Protein: CASNPLGVGAGQGANEQFF.